This TCR beta chain came from a study of blood T cells in healthy people across ages. PCR was performed a second time for about 6 to 11 cycles using a sample-barcoded 5' primer and a J-beta primer mix. From each sample, at least 2.5 million paired-end reads containing CDR3 were obtained. MiXCR, applied by TCRdb to the 5' RACE reads, yields one record per CDR3 protein. The sample has about 680,000 distinct CDR3 sequences, around 45% seen once. The germline CDR1 and CDR2 sequences are SGHRS and YFSETQ. This CDR3 contains 14 residues. V lost 0 bases and J 9 bases, leaving 10 bases between the germline ends.

The sequence derives from a woman in her sixties or seventies in good health. Sequencing was performed on blood. The genes are TRBV5-1 and TRBJ1-6; a weak D match, TRBD1 (6 bases). CDR3 coding DNA: TGCGCCAGCAGCTTGGCGGGGGCAGTTTCACCCCTCCACTTT. Translation: CASSLAGAVSPLHF. Supplemented by reference TRBV5-1 and TRBJ1-6, the full variable domain reads KAGVTQTPRYLIKTRGQQVTLSCSPISGHRSVSWYQQTPGQGLQFLFEYFSETQRNKGNFPGRFSGRQFSNSRSEMNVSTLELGDSALYLCASSLAGAVSPLHFGNGTRLTVT.